The 5 T cell receptor beta chains presented below share a single source sample, sequenced in a study of cytotoxic CD8 clonotypes in ibrutinib-treated CLL. Method: immunoSEQ multiplex PCR; TCRdb's copy keeps in-frame clones and lacks some. The sample has approximately 190,000 clones, more than 70% seen once. This specimen consisted of PBMCs, obtained after 12 months of ibrutinib treatment. All receptors derive from a human donor with chronic lymphocytic leukemia.

This chain joins TRBV12-5 and TRBJ2-5, with 8 nucleotides matching TRBD2. The CDR3 loop spans 15 amino acids. CDR1 and CDR2 (germline): LGHNT, FRNRAP. The junction had 6 bases not matched to a gene; V was cut back by 5 bases and J by 1 base. The CDR3 coding sequence is TGTGCTAGTGGTATTAGCGGGGAGCTCCAAGAGACCCAGTACTTC. Its protein is CASGISGELQETQYF.

This clone was seen a few times. V and J are TRBV19 and TRBJ2-2; TRBD1 matches 8 bases. V gave up 5 bases and J gave up 6 bases; unmatched junction bases: 5. The CDR3 length is 14 residues. The germline CDR1 and CDR2 sequences are LNHDA and SQIVND (reference sequence). CDR3 amino acids: CASSWTGYAGELFF. CDR3 DNA sequence: TGTGCCAGTAGTTGGACAGGGTATGCCGGGGAGCTGTTTTTT. Full variable domain (rest looked up from reference TRBV19 and TRBJ2-2): DGGITQSPKYLFRKEGQNVTLSCEQNLNHDAMYWYRQDPGQGLRLIYYSQIVNDFQKGDIAEGYSVSREKKESFPLTVTSAQKNPTAFYLCASSWTGYAGELFFGEGSRLTVL.

The chain uses TRBV7-2 and TRBJ1-2; D is possibly TRBD1 (5 bases). Trimming removed 5 bases at V and 3 bases at J, with 10 bases between. Germline V gives CDR1 SGHTA, CDR2 FQGNSA. This CDR3 region has 13 residues. In DNA form, the CDR3 reads TGTGCCAGCAGCAAACAGGTCGACTATGGCTACACCTTC. It encodes CASSKQVDYGYTF.

The CDR3 DNA is TGTGCCAGCAGGCCCCGCGTCCCGAACACTGAAGCTTTCTTT. Amino acid sequence: CASRPRVPNTEAFF. This chain joins TRBV2 and TRBJ1-1; D gene uncertain. This CDR3 region has 14 residues. V lost 6 bases, J lost 1 base, and 12 bases lay in between. Germline V CDR1 and CDR2: SNHLY, FYNNEI.

This sequence joins TRBV10-3 and TRBJ2-3; 8 nucleotides line up with TRBD2. Germline V gene sequence: CDR1 ENHRY, CDR2 SYGVKD. CDR3 length equals 15 residues. The J segment lost 0 bases and the V segment lost 3 bases, leaving 2 bases of the junction unmatched. This chain's CDR3 is CAISDTSGSTDTQYF. As DNA, the CDR3 is TGTGCCATCAGTGACACTAGCGGAAGCACAGATACGCAGTATTTT.